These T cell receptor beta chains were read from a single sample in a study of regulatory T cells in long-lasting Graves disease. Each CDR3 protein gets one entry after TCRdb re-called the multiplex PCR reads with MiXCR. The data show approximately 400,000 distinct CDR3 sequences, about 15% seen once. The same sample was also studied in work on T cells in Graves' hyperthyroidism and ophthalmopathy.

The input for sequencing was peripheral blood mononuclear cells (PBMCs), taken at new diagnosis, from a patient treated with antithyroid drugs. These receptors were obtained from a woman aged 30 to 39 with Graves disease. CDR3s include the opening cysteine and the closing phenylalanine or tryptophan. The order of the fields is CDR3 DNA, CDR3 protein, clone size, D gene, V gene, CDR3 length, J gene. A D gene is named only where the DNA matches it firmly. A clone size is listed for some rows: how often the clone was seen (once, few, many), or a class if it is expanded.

TGTGCCAGCAGTGAGGGACAGAGGATTAACACTGAAGCTTTCTTT,CASSEGQRINTEAFF,many,TRBD1,TRBV2,15,TRBJ1-1
TGTGCCAGCACCCCAGGGGCGAACACCGGGGAGCTGTTTTTT,CASTPGANTGELFF,few,-,TRBV6-1,14,TRBJ2-2
TGTGCCAGCAGCCTCCGACAGGGCCTGGATAATTCACCCCTCCACTTT,CASSLRQGLDNSPLHF,many,TRBD1,TRBV3-1,16,TRBJ1-6
TGTGCCAGCAGCTTACATCCTCTAAGTGGCGAGACCCAGTACTTC,CASSLHPLSGETQYF,many,-,TRBV11-3,15,TRBJ2-5
TGCGCCAGCAGCTGGGGGACTAGCGGGAGGGGGAGCTCCTACAATGAGCAGTTCTTC,CASSWGTSGRGSSYNEQFF,many,TRBD2,TRBV5-1,19,TRBJ2-1
TGTGCCAGCAGCCCCGGACAGGGGAAAAATGAAAAACTGTTTTTT,CASSPGQGKNEKLFF,few,TRBD1,TRBV7-9,15,TRBJ1-4
TGTGCCAGCAGTGAACCGAGTAGGTCACTCTACGAGCAGTACTTC,CASSEPSRSLYEQYF,many,-,TRBV25-1,15,TRBJ2-7
TGTGCCAGTAGTATGGGCTTGGGGGTCTTCAGTGAGCAGTTCTTC,CASSMGLGVFSEQFF,-,-,TRBV19,15,TRBJ2-1
TGCGCCAGCAGCTTGGGGACGGTGAACACTGAAGCTTTCTTT,CASSLGTVNTEAFF,many,-,TRBV5-1,14,TRBJ1-1
TGTGCCAGTAGCAATTTAAGACAACTATCCTACGAGCAGTACTTC,CASSNLRQLSYEQYF,many,-,TRBV19,15,TRBJ2-7
TGTGCCACCAGTGACTTAAGCGGGCACGAGCAGTACTTC,CATSDLSGHEQYF,-,-,TRBV24-1,13,TRBJ2-7
TGTGCCAGCAGCCAAGATTTAGAGTTCGAGCAGTACTTC,CASSQDLEFEQYF,many,-,TRBV3-1,13,TRBJ2-7
TGTGCCAGCAGCCAACCGAAGCTGGGGGGAGACACCGGGGAGCTGTTTTTT,CASSQPKLGGDTGELFF,-,-,TRBV3-1,17,TRBJ2-2
TGTGCCAGCAGCTCGGAGACCCCCGGGGAGCTGTTTTTT,CASSSETPGELFF,-,-,TRBV5-5,13,TRBJ2-2
TGTGCCAGCTACCGGGGTACAGGGTGGTCCGGGGAGCTGTTTTTT,CASYRGTGWSGELFF,once,-,TRBV6-2/TRBV6-3,15,TRBJ2-2
TGCGCCAGCAACCCTAGGGAGGACACTGAAGCTTTCTTT,CASNPREDTEAFF,few,-,TRBV4-1,13,TRBJ1-1
TGTGCCAGCAGTCTACAGGGGGACAATGAGCAGTTCTTC,CASSLQGDNEQFF,many,TRBD1,TRBV2,13,TRBJ2-1
TGCGCCAGCAGCCAAAAAAGAAATAAAGCCGGGGAGCTGTTTTTT,CASSQKRNKAGELFF,few,-,TRBV4-1,15,TRBJ2-2
TGTGCCAGCAGCCTCGCGTTAGCGGGAGCGGACAATGAGCAGTTCTTC,CASSLALAGADNEQFF,-,TRBD2,TRBV9,16,TRBJ2-1
TGTGCCAGCAGCTTAGGCAGAGGGGACATTCAGTACTTC,CASSLGRGDIQYF,few,-,TRBV13,13,TRBJ2-4